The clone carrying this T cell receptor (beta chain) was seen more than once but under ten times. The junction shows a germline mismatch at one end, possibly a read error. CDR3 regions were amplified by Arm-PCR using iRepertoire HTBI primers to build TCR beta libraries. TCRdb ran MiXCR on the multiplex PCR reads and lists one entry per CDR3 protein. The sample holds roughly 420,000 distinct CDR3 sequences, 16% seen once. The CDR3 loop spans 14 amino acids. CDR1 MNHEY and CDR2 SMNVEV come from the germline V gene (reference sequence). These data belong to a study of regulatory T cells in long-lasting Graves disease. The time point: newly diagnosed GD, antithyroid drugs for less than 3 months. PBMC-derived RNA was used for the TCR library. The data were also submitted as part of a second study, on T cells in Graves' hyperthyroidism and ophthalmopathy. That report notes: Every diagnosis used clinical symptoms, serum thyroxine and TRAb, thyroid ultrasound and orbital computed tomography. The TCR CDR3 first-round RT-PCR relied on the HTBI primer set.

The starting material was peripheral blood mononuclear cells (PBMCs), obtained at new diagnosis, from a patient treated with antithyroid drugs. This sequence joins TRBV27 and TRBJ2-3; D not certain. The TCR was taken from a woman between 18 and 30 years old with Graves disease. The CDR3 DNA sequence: TGTGCCAGCAGTCTATCAGTGCAAAGGTATACGCAGTATTTT. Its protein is CASSLSVQRYTQYF.